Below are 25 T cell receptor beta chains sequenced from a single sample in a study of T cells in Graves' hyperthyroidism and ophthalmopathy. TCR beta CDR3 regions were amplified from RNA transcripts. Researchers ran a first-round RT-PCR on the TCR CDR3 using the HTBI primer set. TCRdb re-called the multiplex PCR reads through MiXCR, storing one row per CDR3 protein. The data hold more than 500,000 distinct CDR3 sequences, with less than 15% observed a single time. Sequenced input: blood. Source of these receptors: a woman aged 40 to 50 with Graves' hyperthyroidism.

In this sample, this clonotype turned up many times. CDR3 coding DNA: TGTGCCAGCAGATTAACAGGGTCGGCGGATGAGCAGTTCTTC. This gives the protein CASRLTGSADEQFF. The chain uses TRBV6-1 and TRBJ2-1, with a tentative D call TRBD1 (6 bases). V lost 6 bases and J 8 bases, leaving 17 bases between the germline ends. CDR1 is MNHNS and CDR2 is SASEGT in the germline V gene. CDR3 size: 14 residues.

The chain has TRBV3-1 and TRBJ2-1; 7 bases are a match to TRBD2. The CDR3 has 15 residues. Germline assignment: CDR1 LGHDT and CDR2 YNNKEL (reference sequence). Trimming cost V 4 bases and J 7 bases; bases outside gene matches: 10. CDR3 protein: CASSLEVGGENEQFF. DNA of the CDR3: TGTGCCAGCAGCCTTGAGGTGGGAGGGGAGAATGAGCAGTTCTTC.

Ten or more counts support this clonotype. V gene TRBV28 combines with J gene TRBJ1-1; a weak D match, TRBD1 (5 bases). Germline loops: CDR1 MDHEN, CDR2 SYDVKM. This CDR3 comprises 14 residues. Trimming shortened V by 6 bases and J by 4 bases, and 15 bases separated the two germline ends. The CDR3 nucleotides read TGTGCCAGCAGGATACCGCAGGGAAGCACTGAAGCTTTCTTT. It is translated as CASRIPQGSTEAFF.

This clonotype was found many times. In DNA, the CDR3 is TGTGCCAGCAGTTTCCAGGACAGTAATTCACCCCTCCACTTT. Its protein is CASSFQDSNSPLHF. The chain links TRBV6-5 to TRBJ1-6; D might be TRBD1 (6 bases). The CDR3 covers 14 residues. Germline V gives CDR1 MNHEY, CDR2 SVGAGI. Trimming removed 4 bases at V and 6 bases at J, with 10 bases between.

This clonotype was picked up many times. The CDR3 spells CASNSNKRSNYGYTF. The CDR3 coding sequence is TGTGCCAGTAATTCTAATAAAAGGTCTAACTATGGCTACACCTTC. The chain joins TRBV28 to TRBJ1-2; D remains ambiguous. V shed 9 bases and J shed 0 bases, with 17 bases lying between them. The CDR3 contains 15 residues. From germline, CDR1 is MDHEN and CDR2 SYDVKM.

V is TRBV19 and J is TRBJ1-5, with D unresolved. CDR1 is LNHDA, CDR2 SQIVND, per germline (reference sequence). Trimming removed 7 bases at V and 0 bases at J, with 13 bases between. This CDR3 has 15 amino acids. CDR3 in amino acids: CASTVDFYSNQPQHF. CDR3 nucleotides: TGTGCCAGTACCGTGGACTTTTATAGCAATCAGCCCCAGCATTTT.

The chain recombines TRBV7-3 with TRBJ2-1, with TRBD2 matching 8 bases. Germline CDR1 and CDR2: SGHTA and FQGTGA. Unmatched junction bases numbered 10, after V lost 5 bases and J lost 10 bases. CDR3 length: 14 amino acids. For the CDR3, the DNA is TGTGCCAGCAGCGCCGACTGGGGCGGGAGGGAGCAGTTCTTC. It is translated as CASSADWGGREQFF.

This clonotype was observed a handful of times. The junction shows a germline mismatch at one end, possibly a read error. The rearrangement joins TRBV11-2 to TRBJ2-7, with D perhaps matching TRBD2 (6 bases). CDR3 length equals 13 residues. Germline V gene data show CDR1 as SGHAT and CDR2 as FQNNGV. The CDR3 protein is CASSLGYGRRPRF. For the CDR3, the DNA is TGTGCCAGCAGCTTAGGCTATGGGAGGAGGCCTCGCTTC.

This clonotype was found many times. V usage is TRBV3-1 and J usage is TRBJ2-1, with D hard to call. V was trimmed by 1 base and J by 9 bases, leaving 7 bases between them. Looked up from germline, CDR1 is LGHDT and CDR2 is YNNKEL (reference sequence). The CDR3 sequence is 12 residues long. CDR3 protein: CASSQGGLEQFF. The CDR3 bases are TGTGCCAGCAGCCAAGGTGGTCTTGAGCAGTTCTTC.

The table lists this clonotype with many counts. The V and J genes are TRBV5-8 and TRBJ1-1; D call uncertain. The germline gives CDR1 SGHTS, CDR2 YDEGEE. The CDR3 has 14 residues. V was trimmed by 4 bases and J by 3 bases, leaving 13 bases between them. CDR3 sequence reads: CASSLRLDDTEAFF. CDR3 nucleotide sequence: TGTGCCAGCAGCCTCCGGCTAGATGACACTGAAGCTTTCTTT.

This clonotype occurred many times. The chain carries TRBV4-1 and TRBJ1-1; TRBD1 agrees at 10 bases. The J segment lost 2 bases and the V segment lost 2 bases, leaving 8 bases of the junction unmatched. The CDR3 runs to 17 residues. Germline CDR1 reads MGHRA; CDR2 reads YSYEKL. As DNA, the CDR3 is TGCGCCAGCAGCCAATTCCCGGGACAGGGGATCAACACTGAAGCTTTCTTT. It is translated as CASSQFPGQGINTEAFF.

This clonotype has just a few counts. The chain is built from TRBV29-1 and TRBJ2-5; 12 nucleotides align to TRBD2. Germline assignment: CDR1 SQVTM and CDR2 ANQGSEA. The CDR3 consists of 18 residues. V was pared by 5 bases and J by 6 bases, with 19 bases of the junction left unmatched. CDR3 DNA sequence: TGCAGCGTTCGACAGGGGGCAGGGGCTAGCGGGAGGGGACAGACCCAGTACTTC. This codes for CSVRQGAGASGRGQTQYF.

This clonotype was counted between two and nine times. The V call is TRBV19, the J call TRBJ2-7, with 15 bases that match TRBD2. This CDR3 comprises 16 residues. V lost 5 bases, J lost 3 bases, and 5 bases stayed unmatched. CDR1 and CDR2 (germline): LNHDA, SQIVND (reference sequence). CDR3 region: CASSVGLAGGLYEQYF. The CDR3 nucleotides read TGTGCCAGTAGTGTGGGACTAGCGGGGGGCCTCTACGAGCAGTACTTC.

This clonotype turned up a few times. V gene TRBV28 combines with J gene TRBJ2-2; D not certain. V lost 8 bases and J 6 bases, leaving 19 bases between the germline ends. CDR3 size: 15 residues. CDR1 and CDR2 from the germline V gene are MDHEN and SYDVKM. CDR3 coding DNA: TGTGCCAGCCACTCCCGGGCCCCACATCCCGGGGAGCTGTTTTTT. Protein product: CASHSRAPHPGELFF.

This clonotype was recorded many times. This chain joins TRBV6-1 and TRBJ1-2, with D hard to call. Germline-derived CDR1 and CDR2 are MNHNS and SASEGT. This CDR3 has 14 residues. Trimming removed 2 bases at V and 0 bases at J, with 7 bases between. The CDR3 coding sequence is TGTGCCAGCAGTGAACAGGAAGCTAACTATGGCTACACCTTC. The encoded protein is CASSEQEANYGYTF.

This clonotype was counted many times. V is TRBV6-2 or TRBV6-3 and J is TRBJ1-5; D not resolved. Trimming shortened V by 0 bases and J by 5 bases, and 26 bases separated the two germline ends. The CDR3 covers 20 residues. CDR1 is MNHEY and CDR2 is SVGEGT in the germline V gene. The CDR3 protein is CASSYSLPTRSVFGHQPQHF. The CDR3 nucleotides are TGTGCCAGCAGTTACTCGCTACCCACACGATCGGTCTTCGGCCATCAGCCCCAGCATTTT.

CDR3 loop: CASSQMRATSEAFF. CDR3 DNA sequence: TGTGCCAGCAGCCAAATGCGAGCTACCAGTGAAGCTTTCTTT. V gene TRBV7-2 combines with J gene TRBJ1-1; no clear D. The CDR3 has 14 residues. Trimming stripped 5 bases from V and 7 bases from J, with 17 bases between. Germline-derived CDR1 and CDR2 are SGHTA and FQGNSA.

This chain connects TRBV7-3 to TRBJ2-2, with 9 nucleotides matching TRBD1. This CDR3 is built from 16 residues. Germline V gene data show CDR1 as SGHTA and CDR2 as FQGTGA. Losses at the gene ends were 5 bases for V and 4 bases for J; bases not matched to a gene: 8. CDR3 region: CASSQQGAKATGELFF. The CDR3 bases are TGTGCCAGCAGCCAACAGGGGGCTAAGGCCACCGGGGAGCTGTTTTTT.

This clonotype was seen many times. The CDR3 region is CASSLQDGYTF. Here the CDR3 DNA reads TGTGCCAGCAGTTTACAGGATGGCTACACCTTC. The V call is TRBV28, the J call TRBJ1-2, with unresolved D. This CDR3 spans 11 amino acids. The ends were cut back, 2 bases at V and 6 bases at J, with 4 bases in the middle. The germline CDR1 and CDR2 sequences are MDHEN and SYDVKM.

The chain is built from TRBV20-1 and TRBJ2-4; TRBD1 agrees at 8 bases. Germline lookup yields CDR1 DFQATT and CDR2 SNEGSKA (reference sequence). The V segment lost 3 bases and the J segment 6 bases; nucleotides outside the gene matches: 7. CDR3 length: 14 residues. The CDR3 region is CSASDRGGGNIQYF. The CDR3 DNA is TGCAGTGCTAGCGACAGGGGTGGAGGAAACATTCAGTACTTC.

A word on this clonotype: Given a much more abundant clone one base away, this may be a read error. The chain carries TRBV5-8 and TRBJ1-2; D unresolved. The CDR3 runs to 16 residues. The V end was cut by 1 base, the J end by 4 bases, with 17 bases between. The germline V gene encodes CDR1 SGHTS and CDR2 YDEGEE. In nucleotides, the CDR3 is TGTGCCAGCAGCTTGAGTTACAAGGGCTGTCTCTATGGCTACACCTTC. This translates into CASSLSYKGCLYGYTF.

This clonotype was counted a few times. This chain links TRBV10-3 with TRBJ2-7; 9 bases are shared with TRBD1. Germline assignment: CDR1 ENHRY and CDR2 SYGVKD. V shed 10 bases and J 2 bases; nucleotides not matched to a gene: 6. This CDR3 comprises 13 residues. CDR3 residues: CATSRDRAYEQYF. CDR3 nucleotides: TGTGCCACCAGCCGGGACAGGGCCTACGAGCAGTACTTC.

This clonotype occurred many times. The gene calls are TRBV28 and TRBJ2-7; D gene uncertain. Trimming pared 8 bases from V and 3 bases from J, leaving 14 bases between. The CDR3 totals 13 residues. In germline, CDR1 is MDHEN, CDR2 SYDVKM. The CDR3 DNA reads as TGTGCCAGCCTTTTAACCTGGGGCTACGAGCAGTACTTC. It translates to CASLLTWGYEQYF.

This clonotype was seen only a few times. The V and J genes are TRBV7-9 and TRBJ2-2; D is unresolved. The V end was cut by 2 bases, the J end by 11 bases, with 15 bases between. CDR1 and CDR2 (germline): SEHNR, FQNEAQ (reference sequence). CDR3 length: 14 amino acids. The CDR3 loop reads CASSLSGPGTELFF. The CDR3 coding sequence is TGTGCCAGCAGCTTATCGGGTCCAGGAACCGAGCTGTTTTTT.

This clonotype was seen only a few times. CDR3 nucleotides: TGTGCCAGCAGCTTCGGGACAGTCACTGAAGCTTTCTTT. Translation: CASSFGTVTEAFF. The chain combines TRBV7-3 with TRBJ1-1, with 7 bases lining up with TRBD1. V was clipped by 3 bases and J by 4 bases; unmatched bases: 2. CDR3 length: 13 residues. The germline gives CDR1 SGHTA, CDR2 FQGTGA.